The present entry profiles one TCR beta chain with its context. Some clones are missing from TCRdb's copy, which holds only in-frame ones; the method was immunoSEQ multiplex PCR. Of about 200,000 clones listed, over 85% are singletons. This entry comes from a study of blood T cell repertoires in COVID-19. Germline V gives CDR1 MNHEY, CDR2 SMNVEV (reference sequence). The CDR3 extends over 15 amino acids. With 2 bases clipped from V and 4 bases from J, the junction kept 5 bases outside the gene matches. V and J are TRBV27 and TRBJ1-2; TRBD1 matches 9 bases. The TCR was taken from a woman aged 25 to 39 with acute COVID-19. The material sequenced was PBMCs or T cells enriched from blood (not recorded which). CDR3 region: CASSLKQGATYGYTF. The CDR3, as DNA: TGTGCCAGCAGTTTAAAACAGGGGGCTACCTATGGCTACACCTTC.